This T cell receptor beta chain was identified during a study of blood T cell repertoires in COVID-19. The wider study: The samples span acute and convalescent COVID-19 from the United States, Italy and Spain. The analysed material was cDNA or gDNA that came from T cells, B-cell-depleted T cells, or PBMCs.

Original methodology: Amplification of reference gene primers provided the estimated nucleated cell counts. This table comes from immunoSEQ multiplex PCR, and its TCRdb copy is limited to in-frame clones, with some not included. For V, J and clone size, that table is used; D and trimming come from the DNA. Altogether 250,000 to 350,000 clones are present, around 90% being singletons, with the ten largest covering 2.2%. This TCR came from a woman between 45 and 65 years old who had recovered from COVID-19. The sequenced material came from peripheral blood.

The CDR3 DNA reads TGTGCCAGCAGCTTATTTAGGAGTGAAAAACTGTTTTTT. Amino acid sequence: CASSLFRSEKLFF. The chain employs TRBV7-8 and TRBJ1-4; D gene uncertain. Trimming took 2 bases from V and 7 from J, leaving 8 bases between them. The CDR3 runs 13 residues. CDR1 and CDR2 (germline): SGHVS, FQNEAQ.